This T cell receptor (beta chain) was found in a study of blood T cell repertoires in COVID-19. Germline-derived CDR1 and CDR2 are PRHDT and FYEKMQ (reference sequence). The CDR3 covers 15 residues. Deletions cut 0 bases from V and 0 bases from J, with 6 bases between. Produced via immunoSEQ multiplex PCR; TCRdb's table is partial and in-frame only. This sample carries approximately 300,000 clones, under 95% of them seen once, and the ten largest clones take 18%. The chain joins TRBV13 to TRBJ1-3, with D uncertain. This sequence was found in a woman in her 30s who had recovered from COVID-19. Sequencing input: PBMCs or T cells enriched from blood (not recorded which). The CDR3 region has the DNA TGTGCCAGCAGCTTAGGGAGGAACTCTGGAAACACCATATATTTT. It translates to CASSLGRNSGNTIYF.